The 18 T cell receptor beta chains below all came from one sample that was sequenced in a study of cytomegalovirus exposure and HLA in healthy donors. PCR involved 60 Vbeta and 13 Jbeta primers. The data were produced by immunoSEQ multiplex PCR, yet TCRdb's version contains in-frame clones alone and is incomplete. Of 150,000 to 200,000 clones listed, roughly 80% are singletons. The sequenced sample was PBMCs. The receptors were sampled from a man aged 45-60 years in good health and CMV-seropositive.

This clone occurred a few times. The chain links TRBV6-5 to TRBJ1-2; weak D call: TRBD1 (6 bases). The germline V gene has CDR1 MNHEY and CDR2 SVGAGI. V was trimmed by 2 bases and J by 8 bases, leaving 15 bases between them. CDR3 size: 14 residues. The CDR3 nucleotides read TGTGCCAGCAGTTACAGGACAGAACCTCGAGGCTACACCTTC. Amino acid sequence: CASSYRTEPRGYTF.

The chain recombines TRBV28 with TRBJ2-7; D uncertain. V lost 3 bases to trimming and J lost 5 bases, with 11 bases between them. Per germline, CDR1 MDHEN and CDR2 SYDVKM. This CDR3 comprises 13 residues. In nucleotides, the CDR3 is TGTGCCAGCAGTTTCGGTAGCCCCAACGAGCAGTACTTC. It specifies CASSFGSPNEQYF. The whole variable domain, filled in from reference TRBV28 and TRBJ2-7, reads DVKVTQSSRYLVKRTGEKVFLECVQDMDHENMFWYRQDPGLGLRLIYFSYDVKMKEKGDIPEGYSVSREKKERFSLILESASTNQTSMYLCASSFGSPNEQYFGPGTRLTVT.

The V gene is TRBV10-3, the J gene TRBJ1-1; tentative D call: TRBD1 (5 bases). The V end was cut by 0 bases, the J end by 6 bases, with 11 bases between. From germline, CDR1 is ENHRY and CDR2 SYGVKD. CDR3 length: 14 amino acids. The DNA of the CDR3 is TGTGCCATCAGTGAGTCGGGGCGTGGCGCTGAAGCTTTCTTT. Amino acid sequence: CAISESGRGAEAFF.

This rearrangement joins TRBV30 to TRBJ1-1; D is unclear. This CDR3 is built from 13 residues. Germline CDR1 reads GTSNPN; CDR2 reads SVGIG (reference sequence). CDR3 bases: TGTCGGGCAGGAGGAGTGGTTGGCACTGAAGCTTTCTTT. Protein: CRAGGVVGTEAFF.

The V gene is TRBV7-2, the J gene TRBJ1-6; D unresolved. In germline, CDR1 is SGHTA, CDR2 FQGNSA. The CDR3 contains 14 residues. The V end was cut by 3 bases, the J end by 11 bases, with 14 bases between. The CDR3 bases are TGTGCCAGCAGCTTTCGGCCCGGGTATCCACCCCTCCACTTT. Translation gives CASSFRPGYPPLHF.

The J gene is TRBJ2-2, the V gene TRBV11-2, with D tentatively TRBD1 (6 bases). The CDR3 spans 15 residues. Germline V gene lookup returns CDR1 SGHAT and CDR2 FQNNGV. The V end was cut by 2 bases, the J end by 4 bases, with 11 bases between. This chain's CDR3 is CASSLTTGFTGELFF. The CDR3 DNA reads as TGTGCCAGCAGCTTAACAACAGGGTTCACCGGGGAGCTGTTTTTT.

The chain joins TRBV7-2 to TRBJ1-5; D is uncertain. Germline V gives CDR1 SGHTA, CDR2 FQGNSA. The CDR3 is 14 amino acids. V lost 5 bases and J lost 0, with 8 bases in between. This CDR3 reads CASSLLSSNQPQHF. DNA of the CDR3: TGTGCCAGCAGCCTCCTTAGTAGCAATCAGCCCCAGCATTTT.

The chain combines TRBV7-2 with TRBJ2-3; TRBD2 is a possible D gene (6 bases). This CDR3 is built from 15 residues. The germline CDR1 and CDR2 sequences are SGHTA and FQGNSA. The germline V and J ends were trimmed by 5 bases and 1 base, with 13 bases remaining between them. The CDR3 DNA reads TGTGCCAGCAGCCCGTGGGCTAGCGGCACAGATACGCAGTATTTT. This translates into CASSPWASGTDTQYF.

The chain is built from TRBV29-1 and TRBJ2-5, with 12 positions matching TRBD1. The tail of the sequence fits TRBJ2-7 better, so the J call may be wrong. Per the germline V gene, CDR1 is SQVTM and CDR2 is ANQGSEA. The CDR3 spans 13 residues. The CDR3 bases are TGCAGCGCCGGGGACAGGGGGCCCTACGAGCAGTACTTC. The encoded protein is CSAGDRGPYEQYF.

This clone showed up just once. The chain employs TRBV2 and TRBJ2-5; 8 nucleotides line up with TRBD2. The V and J ends lost 7 bases and 1 base, in that order; junction bases with no gene match: 14. Germline V CDR1 and CDR2: SNHLY, FYNNEI. The CDR3 spans 17 residues. The chain's CDR3 is CASNRGGGAQSQETQYF. The CDR3 bases are TGTGCCAGCAATCGGGGGGGCGGGGCCCAGTCCCAAGAGACCCAGTACTTC. The full variable domain, its missing parts supplied by reference TRBV2 and TRBJ2-5, is EPEVTQTPSHQVTQMGQEVILRCVPISNHLYFYWYRQILGQKVEFLVSFYNNEISEKSEIFDDQFSVERPDGSNFTLKIRSTKLEDSAMYFCASNRGGGAQSQETQYFGPGTRLLVL.

The chain couples TRBV2 to TRBJ2-4; the D gene is possibly TRBD1 (5 bases). In germline, CDR1 is SNHLY, CDR2 FYNNEI. V shed 3 bases and J shed 0 bases, with 24 bases lying between them. The CDR3 covers 20 residues. CDR3 DNA sequence: TGTGCCAGCAGTGATGTCGGATGGGATGACAGAGGCAGAGCCAAAAACATTCAGTACTTC. This gives the protein CASSDVGWDDRGRAKNIQYF.

V is TRBV9 and J is TRBJ1-1; no clear D gene. Deletions cut 4 bases from V and 6 bases from J, with 19 bases between. The CDR3 contains 15 residues. Per the germline V gene, CDR1 is SGDLS and CDR2 is YYNGEE. CDR3 DNA: TGTGCCAGCAGCTACCTTGGCACCTCTAGCGCTGAAGCTTTCTTT. Its translation: CASSYLGTSSAEAFF.

The chain employs TRBV5-1 and TRBJ2-3; tentative D call: TRBD1 (5 bases). This CDR3 is 14 amino acids long. V lost 4 bases to trimming and J lost 0 bases, with 9 bases between them. Germline CDR1 SGHRS, CDR2 YFSETQ. The CDR3 loop is CASSTGTSTDTQYF. The CDR3 DNA is TGCGCCAGCAGCACAGGTACTAGCACAGATACGCAGTATTTT.

The chain combines TRBV4-3 with TRBJ2-1; TRBD2 aligns across 8 bases. From germline, CDR1 is LGHNA and CDR2 YSLEER. The CDR3 loop spans 17 amino acids. V was pared by 0 bases and J by 0 bases, with 4 bases of the junction left unmatched. CDR3 nucleotide sequence: TGCGCCAGCAGCCAAGACGGAAGCGGGAGCTCCTACAATGAGCAGTTCTTC. As protein: CASSQDGSGSSYNEQFF.

This clone has only a few counts. This chain uses TRBV5-6 with TRBJ2-4, with TRBD2 as a possible D gene (7 bases). The germline CDR1 and CDR2 sequences are SGHDT and YYEEEE. This CDR3 has 15 amino acids. Trimming shortened V by 1 base and J by 1 base, and 9 bases separated the two germline ends. CDR3 sequence: CASSLRGGAKNIQYF. The CDR3 coding sequence is TGTGCCAGCAGCTTGAGGGGGGGGGCCAAAAACATTCAGTACTTC.

The chain has TRBV5-4 and TRBJ2-3, with 8 bases identical to TRBD1. Germline V lookup: CDR1 SGHNT, CDR2 YYREEE (reference sequence). The CDR3 covers 15 residues. With V trimmed by 3 bases and J by 3 bases, 6 bases remained unmatched. CDR3 sequence (DNA): TGTGCCAGCAGCTCCCCGACAGGGGCAACAGATACGCAGTATTTT. Translated: CASSSPTGATDTQYF.

The chain uses TRBV5-4 and TRBJ1-6; tentatively, D is TRBD1 (6 bases). The CDR3 is made up of 17 amino acids. Germline CDR1 and CDR2: SGHNT and YYREEE (reference sequence). V was cut by 0 bases and J by 2 bases, with 12 bases left in between. CDR3 nucleotides: TGTGCCAGCAGCTTGGAGCCCGGACAGACCTATAATTCACCCCTCCACTTT. This gives the protein CASSLEPGQTYNSPLHF.

The V call is TRBV30, the J call TRBJ2-4; 8 nucleotides match TRBD1. The J segment lost 10 bases and the V segment lost 1 base, leaving 3 bases of the junction unmatched. This CDR3 has 12 amino acids. Germline values: CDR1 GTSNPN, CDR2 SVGIG (reference sequence). Written as DNA, the CDR3 is TGTGCCTGGAGTGGACAGGGGTATATTCAGTACTTC. This codes for CAWSGQGYIQYF.